The next 9 T cell receptor beta chains were all read from a single sample in a study of spatial heterogeneity in lung cancer. MiXCR, applied by TCRdb to the 5' RACE reads, yields one record per CDR3 protein. The table lists 20,000 to 30,000 distinct CDR3 sequences, roughly 10% of them singletons. What these receptors recognize is not known. Overall study results and limits: Tumoral mutation counts were tracked by counts of expanded intratumoral alpha and beta TCRs.

As for time point: sample taken at primary tumor resection. The sample here was lung tumor tissue, taken at surgery. The receptors were sampled from a male donor with early-stage non-small cell lung cancer.

This clonotype occurred many times. The CDR3 DNA reads as TGCAGTGCTAGTCCGACTAGCGGGGGGGCAGATACGCAGTATTTT. Protein product: CSASPTSGGADTQYF. V and J are TRBV20-1 and TRBJ2-3, with 14 bases that match TRBD2. V lost 3 bases and J lost 4; bases outside the gene matches: 3. This CDR3 spans 15 amino acids. CDR1 DFQATT and CDR2 SNEGSKA come from the germline V gene (reference sequence).

A few counts support this clonotype. The rearrangement links TRBV2 to TRBJ2-3; TRBD2 might be the D (7 bases). Germline-derived CDR1 and CDR2 are SNHLY and FYNNEI. The CDR3 length is 15 residues. V dropped 3 bases and J dropped 4 bases, with 14 bases sitting between them. The CDR3 region is CASSEGGAKSDTQYF. The CDR3, as DNA: TGTGCCAGCAGTGAGGGGGGGGCCAAATCAGATACGCAGTATTTT.

This clonotype was seen a handful of times. This sequence joins TRBV28 and TRBJ2-7; 10 nucleotides line up with TRBD1. The CDR3 length is 13 residues. Germline V gene sequence: CDR1 MDHEN, CDR2 SYDVKM. J lost 5 bases, V lost 5 bases, and 3 bases had no gene match. In nucleotides, the CDR3 is TGTGCCAGCAGTGAGACAGGGGGCCACGAGCAGTACTTC. It yields the protein CASSETGGHEQYF.

This clonotype occurred many times. The rearrangement uses TRBV28 and TRBJ1-5; 8 bases match TRBD1. The CDR3 totals 15 residues. Losses at the gene ends were 6 bases for V and 4 bases for J; bases not matched to a gene: 8. Germline V gene lookup returns CDR1 MDHEN and CDR2 SYDVKM. CDR3 coding DNA: TGTGCCAGCAGATCAGGACAGGGAGTAAATCAGCCCCAGCATTTT. Translation gives CASRSGQGVNQPQHF.

This CDR3 reads CASSFRRRTSTDTQYF. The CDR3 nucleotides read TGTGCCAGCAGCTTCAGGCGCCGGACTAGCACAGATACGCAGTATTTT. The genes are TRBV7-8 and TRBJ2-3; TRBD2 is a possible D gene (5 bases). V lost 3 bases, J lost 0 bases, and 13 bases lay in between. Germline V gene lookup returns CDR1 SGHVS and CDR2 FQNEAQ. This CDR3 region has 16 residues.

The chain has TRBV7-9 and TRBJ2-2, with a weak D call TRBD1 (7 bases). CDR1 and CDR2 (germline): SEHNR, FQNEAQ (reference sequence). CDR3 length: 17 amino acids. The V end was cut by 1 base, the J end by 5 bases, with 17 bases between. CDR3 coding DNA: TGTGCCAGCAGCTTAGGCGGGGACAGTCCGCGGACCGGGGAGCTGTTTTTT. It is translated as CASSLGGDSPRTGELFF. Supplemented by reference TRBV7-9 and TRBJ2-2, the full variable domain reads DTGVSQNPRHKITKRGQNVTFRCDPISEHNRLYWYRQTLGQGPEFLTYFQNEAQLEKSRLLSDRFSAERPKGSFSTLEIQRTEQGDSAMYLCASSLGGDSPRTGELFFGEGSRLTVL.

The table lists this clonotype with many counts. V gene TRBV5-6 combines with J gene TRBJ2-1; 11 nucleotides match TRBD2. The V and J ends lost 5 bases and 5 bases, in that order; junction bases with no gene match: 6. Germline V CDR1 and CDR2: SGHDT, YYEEEE. The CDR3 spans 15 residues. The CDR3 protein is CASSFLAGGHNEQFF. In DNA form, the CDR3 reads TGTGCCAGCAGTTTTCTAGCGGGAGGCCACAATGAGCAGTTCTTC. The full variable domain, its missing parts supplied by reference TRBV5-6 and TRBJ2-1, is DAGVTQSPTHLIKTRGQQVTLRCSPKSGHDTVSWYQQALGQGPQFIFQYYEEEERQRGNFPDRFSGHQFPNYSSELNVNALLLGDSALYLCASSFLAGGHNEQFFGPGTRLTVL.

This clonotype was seen many times. This rearrangement joins TRBV7-3 to TRBJ2-3, with 7 bases lining up with TRBD2. Trimming cost V 0 bases and J 5 bases; bases outside gene matches: 5. Germline-derived CDR1 and CDR2 are SGHTA and FQGTGA. The CDR3 has 15 residues. The CDR3 nucleotides are TGTGCCAGCAGCTTAACCGGGTCTAGCGGAGATACGCAGTATTTT. Protein: CASSLTGSSGDTQYF.

The chain uses TRBV5-8 and TRBJ1-4; no definite D call. Germline CDR1 reads SGHTS; CDR2 reads YDEGEE. This CDR3 comprises 14 residues. Trimming cost V 6 bases and J 8 bases, with 17 bases left between them. The CDR3: CASKPSVPREKLFF. For the CDR3, the DNA is TGTGCCAGCAAACCTTCCGTACCCAGGGAAAAACTGTTTTTT. The variable domain in full, completed from reference TRBV5-8 and TRBJ1-4, reads EAGVTQSPTHLIKTRGQQATLRCSPISGHTSVYWYQQALGLGLQFLLWYDEGEERNRGNFPPRFSGRQFPNYSSELNVNALELEDSALYLCASKPSVPREKLFFGSGTQLSVL.